Each of the 15 T cell receptor beta chains below was sequenced from the same sample in a study of blood T cells in healthy people across ages. A second PCR of roughly 7 to 11 cycles used a sample-barcoded 5' primer and a J-beta primer mix. MiXCR was run by TCRdb on the 5' RACE reads, yielding one entry per CDR3 protein. The data hold more than 450,000 distinct CDR3 sequences, with about 28% observed a single time. In addition, the sample was reused for a study of T cells of mothers and their children.

The sequencing sample was made of blood. These receptors all come from a boy aged 2 to 9 in good health.

The chain recombines TRBV24-1 with TRBJ1-1; no clear D. The CDR3 totals 16 residues. The germline CDR1 and CDR2 sequences are KGHDR and SFDVKD. Between the trimmed V and J ends, which lost 4 bases and 2 bases, there was a span of 16 bases. DNA for the CDR3: TGTGCCACCAGTGACCTATGGGCAGTCCCAAACACTGAAGCTTTCTTT. Translation: CATSDLWAVPNTEAFF.

The genes are TRBV5-1 and TRBJ2-4; 13 bases line up with TRBD2. V was clipped by 1 base and J by 9 bases; unmatched bases: 10. CDR3 length: 17 amino acids. CDR1 SGHRS and CDR2 YFSETQ come from the germline V gene. DNA for the CDR3: TGCGCCAGCAGCTTGTCCACTAGCGGGGGGGCCGGCGGCATTCAGTACTTC. It codes for CASSLSTSGGAGGIQYF.

V and J are TRBV20-1 and TRBJ1-1; D is possibly TRBD1 (6 bases). V lost 5 bases to trimming and J lost 3 bases, with 13 bases between them. This CDR3 spans 13 amino acids. Germline-derived CDR1 and CDR2 are DFQATT and SNEGSKA (reference sequence). The CDR3 sequence: CSAEQGVDTEAFF. In DNA, the CDR3 is TGCAGTGCTGAACAGGGCGTTGACACTGAAGCTTTCTTT.

The chain uses TRBV7-6 and TRBJ1-1; possibly TRBD1 for D (6 bases). The CDR3 totals 14 residues. Germline V CDR1 and CDR2: SGHVS, FNYEAQ. With 5 bases removed from V and 4 bases from J, the gap between germline ends came to 14 bases. CDR3 bases: TGTGCCAGCAGCAGAGGGGGGGGAATCACTGAAGCTTTCTTT. It codes for CASSRGGGITEAFF. The full variable domain, completed using reference TRBV7-6 and TRBJ1-1, is GAGVSQSPRYKVTKRGQDVALRCDPISGHVSLYWYRQALGQGPEFLTYFNYEAQQDKSGLPNDRFSAERPEGSISTLTIQRTEQRDSAMYRCASSRGGGITEAFFGQGTRLTVV.

The rearrangement joins TRBV5-1 to TRBJ2-3; possibly TRBD1 for D (6 bases). The V gene's germline CDR1 is SGHRS and CDR2 YFSETQ. The CDR3 is 16 residues long. Trimming stripped 0 bases from V and 3 bases from J, with 14 bases between. In DNA form, the CDR3 reads TGCGCCAGCAGCTTGGCCTCAGGGGCGCGTACAGATACGCAGTATTTT. Protein product: CASSLASGARTDTQYF.

The chain has TRBV12-3 or TRBV12-4 and TRBJ1-1; D call uncertain. V was cut by 8 bases and J by 1 base, with 8 bases left in between. The CDR3 runs 12 residues. The CDR3 DNA reads TGTGCCAGCTGTGTCCGGAACACTGAAGCTTTCTTT. Its translation is CASCVRNTEAFF.

This sequence joins TRBV2 and TRBJ2-5, with unresolved D. The J call may be faulty, since TRBJ2-7 better matches the DNA end. The germline V gene encodes CDR1 SNHLY and CDR2 FYNNEI. The CDR3 sequence is 14 residues long. The CDR3 protein is CASSNPPVAYEQYF. The CDR3 nucleotides are TGTGCCAGCAGTAACCCCCCAGTAGCCTACGAGCAGTACTTC.

In this sample, this clonotype turned up a few times. The chain recombines TRBV4-1 with TRBJ2-7, with TRBD1 identical over 7 bases. Germline V gene lookup returns CDR1 MGHRA and CDR2 YSYEKL. V dropped 1 base and J dropped 4; count of bases not matched to a gene: 7. The CDR3 has 15 residues. Here the CDR3 reads CASSQARGFLYEQYF. The DNA of the CDR3 is TGCGCCAGCAGCCAAGCCAGGGGGTTCCTGTACGAGCAGTACTTC.

This clonotype was counted only a few times. CDR3 sequence (DNA): TGTGCTAGCTGCCGGGACAGGGTCACCAAAAACATTCAGTACTTC. It specifies CASCRDRVTKNIQYF. The chain carries TRBV28 and TRBJ2-4; 9 positions agree with TRBD1. The CDR3 spans 15 residues. CDR1 and CDR2 (germline): MDHEN, SYDVKM.

As regards this clonotype: The junction does not match germline at one end; this may be a read error. The V gene is TRBV6-2 or TRBV6-3, the J gene TRBJ2-7, with 12 positions matching TRBD2. The germline CDR1 and CDR2 sequences are MNHEY and SVGEGT. CDR3 length: 15 amino acids. The CDR3 DNA is TGTGCCAGCAGACCAACTAGCGGGAGGATCTACGAGCGGTACTTC. It specifies CASRPTSGRIYERYF.

The chain links TRBV14 to TRBJ2-5, with D hard to call. Trimming took off 2 bases at V and 4 bases at J, with 8 bases between the two ends. The germline V gene has CDR1 SGHDN and CDR2 FVKESK. This CDR3 has 13 residues. CDR3 DNA sequence: TGTGCCAGCAGCCAACTAGTCCCAGAGACCCAGTACTTC. This encodes CASSQLVPETQYF.

The rearrangement links TRBV4-2 to TRBJ2-3; 9 nucleotides agree with TRBD2. CDR3 size: 19 residues. The trim removed 1 base at V and 5 bases at J, leaving 16 bases unmatched. CDR1 LGHNA and CDR2 YNFKEQ come from the germline V gene. The CDR3 reads CASSQGTGRAGGLEDTQYF. DNA of the CDR3: TGTGCCAGCAGCCAAGGGACCGGGAGAGCGGGGGGACTAGAAGATACGCAGTATTTT.

This clonotype was recorded a few times. The rearrangement joins TRBV7-9 to TRBJ2-1; TRBD2 aligns across 10 bases. CDR1 and CDR2 from the germline V gene are SEHNR and FQNEAQ (reference sequence). V gave up 4 bases and J gave up 4 bases; unmatched junction bases: 4. The CDR3 length is 15 residues. The CDR3 DNA follows: TGTGCCAGCAGCTCCACTAGCGGGGATTACAATGAGCAGTTCTTC. Translated: CASSSTSGDYNEQFF.

V usage is TRBV12-3 or TRBV12-4 and J usage is TRBJ2-5; the D call may be TRBD1 or TRBD2 (6 bases each). CDR3 length: 14 amino acids. V lost 5 bases and J 5 bases, leaving 15 bases between the germline ends. In DNA, the CDR3 is TGTGCCAGCAGTCGTCGGGGGCGTGGGGAGACCCAGTACTTC. The encoded protein is CASSRRGRGETQYF.

The chain uses TRBV20-1 and TRBJ2-5; D remains ambiguous. The J call may not be correct, given that the DNA end is closer to TRBJ2-1. The CDR3 runs to 16 residues. Germline loops: CDR1 DFQATT, CDR2 SNEGSKA (reference sequence). The CDR3 here is CSARDPSANNYNEQFF. DNA for the CDR3: TGCAGTGCTAGAGATCCCAGCGCCAATAACTACAATGAGCAGTTCTTC.